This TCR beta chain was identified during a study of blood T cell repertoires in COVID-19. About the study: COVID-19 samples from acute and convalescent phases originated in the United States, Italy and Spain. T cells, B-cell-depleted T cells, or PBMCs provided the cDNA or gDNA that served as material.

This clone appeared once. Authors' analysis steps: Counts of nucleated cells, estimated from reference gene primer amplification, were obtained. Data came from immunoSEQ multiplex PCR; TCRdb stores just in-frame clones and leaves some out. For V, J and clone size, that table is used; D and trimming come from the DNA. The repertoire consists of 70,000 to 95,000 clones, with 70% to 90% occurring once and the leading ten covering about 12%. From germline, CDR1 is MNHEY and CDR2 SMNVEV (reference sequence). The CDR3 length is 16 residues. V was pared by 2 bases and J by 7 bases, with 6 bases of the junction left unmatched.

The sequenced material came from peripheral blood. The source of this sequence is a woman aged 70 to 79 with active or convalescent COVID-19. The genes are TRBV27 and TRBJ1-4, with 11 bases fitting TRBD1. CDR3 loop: CASSLGRDRGGEKLFF. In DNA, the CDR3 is TGTGCCAGCAGTTTAGGACGGGACAGGGGGGGTGAAAAACTGTTTTTT. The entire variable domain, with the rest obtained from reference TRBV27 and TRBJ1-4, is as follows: EAQVTQNPRYLITVTGKKLTVTCSQNMNHEYMSWYRQDPGLGLRQIYYSMNVEVTDKGDVPEGYKVSRKEKRNFPLILESPSPNQTSLYFCASSLGRDRGGEKLFFGSGTQLSVL.